This T cell receptor (beta chain) was captured by sequencing in a study of control samples from healthy donors and cancer patients. The protocol was immunoSEQ multiplex PCR, while the TCRdb copy is restricted to in-frame clones and leaves out a portion. The data contain 200,000 or so clones, 90% to 95% of them singletons. The sequence was collected from a man aged 45 to 65 in good health. Sequencing was performed on blood.

The CDR3 loop reads CASSESKTSGGLRTSTDTQYF. The CDR3 DNA reads as TGCGCCAGCAGTGAGTCGAAGACTAGCGGGGGGCTAAGAACTAGCACAGATACGCAGTATTTT. This chain uses TRBV10-2 with TRBJ2-3; the match to TRBD2 covers 13 bases. The CDR3 is 21 residues long. Germline CDR1 WSHSY, CDR2 SAAADI. The junction had 12 bases not matched to a gene; V was cut back by 0 bases and J by 0 bases.